A selection of T cell receptor beta chains follows, all from one sample in a study of Ad26.COV2.S vaccination and SARS-CoV-2 variants. Some clones are missing from TCRdb's copy, which holds only in-frame ones; the method was immunoSEQ multiplex PCR. The repertoire has over 400,000 clones, around 91% of them found once; the top ten carry around 4.5%. The material was peripheral blood, obtained in a trial of Ad26.COV2.S vaccine versus placebo. These receptors were taken from a person aged 18-60 years who received the Ad26.COV2.S COVID-19 vaccine or a placebo. Both conserved end residues are part of each CDR3. The order of the fields is clone size, J gene, D gene, V gene, CDR3 protein, CDR3 DNA. A D gene is named only where the DNA matches it firmly. The size entry is marked missing in some rows and otherwise reads once, few, many or a size class.

.	TRBJ2-7	.	TRBV20-1	CSAQGPYEQYF	TGCAGTGCCCAGGGACCCTACGAGCAGTACTTC
.	TRBJ2-3	.	TRBV25-1	CASSEYSGRTDTQYF	TGTGCCAGCAGTGAATATTCGGGACGAACAGATACGCAGTATTTT
.	TRBJ1-4	TRBD1	TRBV7-9	CASSSRTGGEKLFF	TGTGCCAGCAGCTCACGGACAGGGGGGGAAAAACTGTTTTTT
.	TRBJ2-1	TRBD2	TRBV7-8	CASSHTRTSGSLDNEQFF	TGTGCCAGCAGCCATACCAGGACTAGCGGGAGTTTAGACAATGAGCAGTTCTTC
.	TRBJ1-4	.	TRBV7-3	CASSPYGGTNEKLFF	TGTGCCAGCAGCCCCTATGGGGGAACTAATGAAAAACTGTTTTTT
.	TRBJ2-7	TRBD2	TRBV6-1	CASSVGSASGATYEQYF	TGTGCCAGCAGTGTAGGTTCGGCTAGCGGAGCTACGTACGAGCAGTACTTC
.	TRBJ2-5	TRBD1	TRBV3-1/TRBV3-2	CASSPGTEQETQYF	TGTGCCAGCAGCCCAGGGACAGAGCAAGAGACCCAGTACTTC
once	TRBJ1-1	TRBD1	TRBV29-1	CSVRTGGLNTEAFF	TGCAGCGTCCGGACAGGAGGATTGAACACTGAAGCTTTCTTT
.	TRBJ2-7	.	TRBV9	CASSPGFGRHEQYF	TGTGCCAGCAGCCCGGGGTTTGGCCGCCACGAGCAGTACTTC
few	TRBJ2-3	.	TRBV15	CATSRHSLDTQYF	TGTGCCACCAGCAGACACTCACTAGATACGCAGTATTTT
.	TRBJ1-1	.	TRBV7-2	CASSLRGGTEAFF	TGTGCCAGCAGCTTAAGGGGAGGGACTGAAGCTTTCTTT
few	TRBJ2-3	TRBD2	TRBV24-1	CATSDSRTSGSADTQYF	TGTGCCACCAGTGATTCACGGACTAGCGGGAGTGCAGATACGCAGTATTTT
few	TRBJ1-3	.	TRBV18	CASSPRRPGNTIYF	TGTGCCAGCTCACCTAGACGGCCGGGAAACACCATATATTTT
.	TRBJ2-5	TRBD2	TRBV7-9	CASSFPTLAGVGETQYF	TGTGCCAGCAGCTTCCCCACCCTAGCGGGAGTGGGGGAGACCCAGTACTTC
once	TRBJ2-7	.	TRBV7-2	CASSSMGGRLRNEQYF	TGTGCCAGCAGCTCAATGGGTGGGAGGTTGCGGAACGAGCAGTACTTC
.	TRBJ2-7	.	TRBV5-5	CASSLKNSNSYEQYF	TGTGCCAGCAGCTTGAAGAACAGCAACTCCTACGAGCAGTACTTC
.	TRBJ2-6	.	TRBV27	CASSRSRSGANVLTF	TGTGCCAGCAGTCGCTCGCGCTCTGGGGCCAACGTCCTGACTTTC